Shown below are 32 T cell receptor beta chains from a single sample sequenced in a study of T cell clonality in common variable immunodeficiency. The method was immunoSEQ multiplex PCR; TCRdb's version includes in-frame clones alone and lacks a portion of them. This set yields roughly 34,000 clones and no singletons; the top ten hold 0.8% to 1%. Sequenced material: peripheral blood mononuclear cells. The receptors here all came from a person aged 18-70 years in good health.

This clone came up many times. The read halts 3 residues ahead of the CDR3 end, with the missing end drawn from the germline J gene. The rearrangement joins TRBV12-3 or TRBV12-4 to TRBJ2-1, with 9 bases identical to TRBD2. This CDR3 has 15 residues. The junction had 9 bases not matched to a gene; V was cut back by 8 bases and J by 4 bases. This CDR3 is CASGSGTSFYNEQFF. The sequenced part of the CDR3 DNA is TGTGCCAGCGGTTCCGGGACTAGCTTTTACAATGAG.

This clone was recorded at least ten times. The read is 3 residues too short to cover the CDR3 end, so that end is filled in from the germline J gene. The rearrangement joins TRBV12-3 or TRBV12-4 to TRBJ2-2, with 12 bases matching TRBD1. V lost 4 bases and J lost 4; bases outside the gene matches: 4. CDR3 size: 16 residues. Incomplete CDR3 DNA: TGTGCCAGCAGTTCAGGGACAGGGGGCATCACCGGGGAG. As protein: CASSSGTGGITGE. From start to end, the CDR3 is CASSSGTGGITGELFF.

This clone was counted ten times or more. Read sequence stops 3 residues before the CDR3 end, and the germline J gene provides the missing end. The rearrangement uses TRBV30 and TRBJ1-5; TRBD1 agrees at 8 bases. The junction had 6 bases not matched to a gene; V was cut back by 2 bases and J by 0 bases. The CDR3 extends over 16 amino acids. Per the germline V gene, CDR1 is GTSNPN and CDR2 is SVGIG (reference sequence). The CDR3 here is CAWSPRGQISNQPQHF. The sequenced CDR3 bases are TGTGCCTGGAGTCCCAGGGGGCAAATTAGCAATCAGCCC.

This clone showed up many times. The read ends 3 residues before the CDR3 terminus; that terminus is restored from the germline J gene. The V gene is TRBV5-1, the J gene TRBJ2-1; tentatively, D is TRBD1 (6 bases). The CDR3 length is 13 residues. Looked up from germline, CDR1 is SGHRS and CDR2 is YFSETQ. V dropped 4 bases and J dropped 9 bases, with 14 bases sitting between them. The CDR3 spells CASSDTYRAEQFF. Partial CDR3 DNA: TGCGCCAGCAGCGATACCTACAGGGCTGAG.

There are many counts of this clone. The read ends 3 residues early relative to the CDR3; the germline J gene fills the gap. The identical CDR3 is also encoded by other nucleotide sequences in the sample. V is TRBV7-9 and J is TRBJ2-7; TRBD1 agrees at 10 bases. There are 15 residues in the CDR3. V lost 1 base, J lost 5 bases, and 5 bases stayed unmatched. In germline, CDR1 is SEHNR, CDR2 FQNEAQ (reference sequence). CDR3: CASSLGTGGKNEQYF. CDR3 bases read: TGTGCCAGCAGCTTAGGGACAGGGGGTAAAAACGAG.

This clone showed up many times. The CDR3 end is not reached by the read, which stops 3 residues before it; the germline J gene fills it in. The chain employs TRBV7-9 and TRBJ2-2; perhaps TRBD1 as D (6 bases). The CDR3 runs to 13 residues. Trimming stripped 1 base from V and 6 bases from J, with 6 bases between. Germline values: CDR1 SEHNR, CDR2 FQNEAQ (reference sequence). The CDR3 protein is CASSLGTAGELFF. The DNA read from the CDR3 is TGTGCCAGCAGCTTAGGGACAGCCGGGGAG.

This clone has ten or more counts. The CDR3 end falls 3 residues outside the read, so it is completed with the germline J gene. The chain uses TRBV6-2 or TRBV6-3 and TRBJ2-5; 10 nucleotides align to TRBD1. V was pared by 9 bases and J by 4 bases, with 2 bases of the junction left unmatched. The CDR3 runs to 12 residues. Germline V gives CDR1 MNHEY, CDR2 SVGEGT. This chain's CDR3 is CASRDRGETQYF. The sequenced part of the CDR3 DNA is TGTGCCAGTCGGGACAGGGGAGAGACC.

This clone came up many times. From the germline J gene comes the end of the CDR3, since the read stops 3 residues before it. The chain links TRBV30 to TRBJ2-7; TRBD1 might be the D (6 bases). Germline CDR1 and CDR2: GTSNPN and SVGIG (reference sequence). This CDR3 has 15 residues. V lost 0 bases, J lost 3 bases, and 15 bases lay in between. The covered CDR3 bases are TGTGCCTGGAGTGTAGGGGTCAGACAGGTCTACGAG. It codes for CAWSVGVRQVYE. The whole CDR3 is CAWSVGVRQVYEQYF.

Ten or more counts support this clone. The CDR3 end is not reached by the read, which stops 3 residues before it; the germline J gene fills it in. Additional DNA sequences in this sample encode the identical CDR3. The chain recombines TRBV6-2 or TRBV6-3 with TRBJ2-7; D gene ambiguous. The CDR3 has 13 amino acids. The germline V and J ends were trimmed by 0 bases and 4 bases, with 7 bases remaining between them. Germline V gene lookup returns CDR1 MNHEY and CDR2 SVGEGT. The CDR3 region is CASSYSQVYEQYF. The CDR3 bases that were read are TGTGCCAGCAGTTACTCTCAGGTTTACGAG.

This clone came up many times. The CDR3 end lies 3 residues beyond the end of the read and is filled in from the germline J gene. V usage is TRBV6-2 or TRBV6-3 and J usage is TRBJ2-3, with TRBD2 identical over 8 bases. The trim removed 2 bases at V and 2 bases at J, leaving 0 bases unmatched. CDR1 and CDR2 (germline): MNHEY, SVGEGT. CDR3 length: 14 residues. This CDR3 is CASSYGLATDTQYF. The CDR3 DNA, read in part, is TGTGCCAGCAGTTACGGACTAGCCACAGATACG.

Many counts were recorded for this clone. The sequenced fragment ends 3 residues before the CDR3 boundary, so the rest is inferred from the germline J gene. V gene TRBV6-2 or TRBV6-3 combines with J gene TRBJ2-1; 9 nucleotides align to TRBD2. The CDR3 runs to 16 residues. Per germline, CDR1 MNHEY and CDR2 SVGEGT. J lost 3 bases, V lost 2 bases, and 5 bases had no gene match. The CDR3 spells CASSYLSGRGYNEQFF. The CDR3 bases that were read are TGTGCCAGCAGTTACCTTAGCGGGAGAGGCTACAATGAG.

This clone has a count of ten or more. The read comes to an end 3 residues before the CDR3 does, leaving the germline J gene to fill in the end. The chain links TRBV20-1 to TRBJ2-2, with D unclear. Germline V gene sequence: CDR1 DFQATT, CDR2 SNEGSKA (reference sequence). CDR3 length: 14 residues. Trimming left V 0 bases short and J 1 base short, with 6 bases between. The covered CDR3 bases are TGCAGTGCTAGAGATCAACTGAACACCGGGGAG. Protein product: CSARDQLNTGE. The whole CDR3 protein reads CSARDQLNTGELFF.

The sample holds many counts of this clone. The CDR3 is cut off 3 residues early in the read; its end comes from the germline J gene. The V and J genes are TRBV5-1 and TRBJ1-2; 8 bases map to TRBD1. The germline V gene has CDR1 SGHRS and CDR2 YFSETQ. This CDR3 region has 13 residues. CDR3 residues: CASRKTGAEGYTF. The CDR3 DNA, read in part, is TGCGCCAGCAGAAAGACAGGGGCGGAAGGC.

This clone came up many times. The CDR3 loop reads CASSQIGGSSYTGELFF. The CDR3 bases that were read are TGCGCCAGCAGTCAGATAGGCGGGAGTTCTTACACCGGGGAG. This sequence joins TRBV23-1 and TRBJ2-2, with TRBD2 matching 7 bases. Read coverage stops 3 residues before the CDR3 terminus; the germline J gene supplies the remainder. TRBV23-1 has ORF status, its function being uncertain. V trimming: 3 bases; J trimming: 3 bases; junction bases outside the gene matches: 10. The CDR3 runs to 17 residues.

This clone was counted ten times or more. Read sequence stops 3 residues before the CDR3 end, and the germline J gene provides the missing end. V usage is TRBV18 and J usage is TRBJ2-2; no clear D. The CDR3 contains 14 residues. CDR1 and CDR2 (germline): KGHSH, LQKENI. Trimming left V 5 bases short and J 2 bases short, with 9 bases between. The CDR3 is CASSTGPNTGELFF. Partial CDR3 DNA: TGTGCCAGCTCAACTGGGCCCAACACCGGGGAG.

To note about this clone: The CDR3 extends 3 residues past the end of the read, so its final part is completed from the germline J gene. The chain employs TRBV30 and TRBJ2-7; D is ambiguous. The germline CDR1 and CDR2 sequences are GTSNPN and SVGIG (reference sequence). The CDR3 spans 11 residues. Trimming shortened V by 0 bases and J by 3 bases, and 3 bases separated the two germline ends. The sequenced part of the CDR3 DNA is TGTGCCTGGAGTGTAGGCTACGAG. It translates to CAWSVGYE. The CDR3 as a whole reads CAWSVGYEQYF.

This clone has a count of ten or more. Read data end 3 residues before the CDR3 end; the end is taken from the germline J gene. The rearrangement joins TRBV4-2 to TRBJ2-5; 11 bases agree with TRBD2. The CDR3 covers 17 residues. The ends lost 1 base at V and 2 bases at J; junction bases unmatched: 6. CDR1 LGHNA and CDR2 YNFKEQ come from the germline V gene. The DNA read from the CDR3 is TGTGCCAGCAGCCAAGGCGGGACTAGCGGAGATCAAGAGACC. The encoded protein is CASSQGGTSGDQET. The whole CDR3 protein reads CASSQGGTSGDQETQYF.

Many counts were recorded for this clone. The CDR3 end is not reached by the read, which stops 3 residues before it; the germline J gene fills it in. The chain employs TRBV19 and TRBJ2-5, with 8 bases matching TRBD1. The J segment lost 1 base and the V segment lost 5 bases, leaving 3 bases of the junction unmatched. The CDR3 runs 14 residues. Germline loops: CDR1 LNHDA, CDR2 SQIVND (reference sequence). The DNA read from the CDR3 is TGTGCCAGTAGTTTTGGACAGGGCCAAGAGACC. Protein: CASSFGQGQET. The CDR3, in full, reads CASSFGQGQETQYF.

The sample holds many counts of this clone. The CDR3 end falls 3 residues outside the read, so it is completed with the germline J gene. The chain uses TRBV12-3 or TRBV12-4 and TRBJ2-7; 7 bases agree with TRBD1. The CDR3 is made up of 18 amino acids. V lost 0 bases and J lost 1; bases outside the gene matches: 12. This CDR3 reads CASSLASAPTGVSYEQYF. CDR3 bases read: TGTGCCAGCAGTTTAGCGTCGGCCCCAACAGGGGTATCCTACGAG.

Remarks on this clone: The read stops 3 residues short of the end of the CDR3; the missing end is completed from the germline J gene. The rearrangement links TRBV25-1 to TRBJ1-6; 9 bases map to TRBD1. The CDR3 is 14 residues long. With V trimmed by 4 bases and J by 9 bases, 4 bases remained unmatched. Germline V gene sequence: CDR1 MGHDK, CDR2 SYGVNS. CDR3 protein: CASSVGQGPSPLHF. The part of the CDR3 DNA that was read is TGTGCCAGCAGTGTGGGACAGGGCCCTTCACCC.

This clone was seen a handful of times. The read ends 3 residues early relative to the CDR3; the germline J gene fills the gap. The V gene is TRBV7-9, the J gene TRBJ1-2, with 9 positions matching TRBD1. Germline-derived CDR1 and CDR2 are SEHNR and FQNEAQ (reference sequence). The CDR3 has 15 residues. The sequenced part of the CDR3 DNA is TGTGCCAGCAGCACCGGACAGGGGACCTACAATGAC. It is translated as CASSTGQGTYND. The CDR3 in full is CASSTGQGTYNDYTF.

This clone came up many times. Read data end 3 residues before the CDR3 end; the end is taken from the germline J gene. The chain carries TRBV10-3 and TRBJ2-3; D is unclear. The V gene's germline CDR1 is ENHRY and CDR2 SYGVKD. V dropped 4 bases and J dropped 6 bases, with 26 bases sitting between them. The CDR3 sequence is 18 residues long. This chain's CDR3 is CAISGPDPGRYARDTQYF. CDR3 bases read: TGTGCCATCAGTGGACCAGACCCGGGTCGTTACGCTCGCGATACG.

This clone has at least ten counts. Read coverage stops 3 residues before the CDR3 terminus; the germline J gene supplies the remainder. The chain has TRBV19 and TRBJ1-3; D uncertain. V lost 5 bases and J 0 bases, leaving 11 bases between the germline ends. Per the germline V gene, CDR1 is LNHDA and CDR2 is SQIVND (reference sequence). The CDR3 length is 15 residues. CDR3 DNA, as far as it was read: TGTGCCAGTAGTCCAAATGGGCGCTCTGGAAACACC. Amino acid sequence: CASSPNGRSGNT. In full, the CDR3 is CASSPNGRSGNTIYF.

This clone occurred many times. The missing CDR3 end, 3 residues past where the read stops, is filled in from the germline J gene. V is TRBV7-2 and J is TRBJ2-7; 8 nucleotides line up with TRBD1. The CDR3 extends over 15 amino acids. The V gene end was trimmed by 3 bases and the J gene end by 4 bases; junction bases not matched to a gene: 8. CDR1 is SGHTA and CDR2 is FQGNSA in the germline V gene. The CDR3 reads CASSFVRTGLYEQYF. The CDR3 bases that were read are TGTGCCAGCAGCTTCGTCCGGACAGGGCTTTACGAG.

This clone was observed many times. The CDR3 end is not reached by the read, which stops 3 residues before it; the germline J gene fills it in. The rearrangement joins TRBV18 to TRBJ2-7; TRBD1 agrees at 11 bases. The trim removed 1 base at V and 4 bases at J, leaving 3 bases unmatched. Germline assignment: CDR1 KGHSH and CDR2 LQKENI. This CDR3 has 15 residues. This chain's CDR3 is CASSPRGTGGYEQYF. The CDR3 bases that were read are TGTGCCAGCTCACCACGCGGGACAGGGGGATACGAG.

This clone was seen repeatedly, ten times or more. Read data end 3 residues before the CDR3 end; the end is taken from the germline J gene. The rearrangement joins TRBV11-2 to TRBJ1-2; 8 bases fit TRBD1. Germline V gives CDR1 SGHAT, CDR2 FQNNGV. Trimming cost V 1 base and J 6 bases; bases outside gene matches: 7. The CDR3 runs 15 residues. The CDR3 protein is CASSLVGRGQDGYTF. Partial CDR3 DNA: TGTGCCAGCAGCTTAGTTGGCAGGGGGCAGGATGGC.

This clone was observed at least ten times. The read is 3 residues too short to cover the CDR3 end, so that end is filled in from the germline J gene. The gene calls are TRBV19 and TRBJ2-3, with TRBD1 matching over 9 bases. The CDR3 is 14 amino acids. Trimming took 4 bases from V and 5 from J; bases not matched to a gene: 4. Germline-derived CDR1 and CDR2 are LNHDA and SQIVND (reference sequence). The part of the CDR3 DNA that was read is TGTGCCAGTAGTAGGAACAGGGGGCAAGATACG. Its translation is CASSRNRGQDT. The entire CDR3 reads CASSRNRGQDTQYF. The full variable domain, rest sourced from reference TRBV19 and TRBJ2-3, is DGGITQSPKYLFRKEGQNVTLSCEQNLNHDAMYWYRQDPGQGLRLIYYSQIVNDFQKGDIAEGYSVSREKKESFPLTVTSAQKNPTAFYLCASSRNRGQDTQYFGPGTRLTVL.

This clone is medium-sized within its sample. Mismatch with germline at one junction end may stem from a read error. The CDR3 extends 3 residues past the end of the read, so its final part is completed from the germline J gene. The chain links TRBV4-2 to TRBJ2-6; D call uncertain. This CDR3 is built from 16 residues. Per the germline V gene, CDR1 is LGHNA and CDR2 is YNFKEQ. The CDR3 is CASSQDVASGANVLTF. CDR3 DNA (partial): TGCGCCAGCAGCCAAGATGTGGCCTCTGGGGCCAACGTC.

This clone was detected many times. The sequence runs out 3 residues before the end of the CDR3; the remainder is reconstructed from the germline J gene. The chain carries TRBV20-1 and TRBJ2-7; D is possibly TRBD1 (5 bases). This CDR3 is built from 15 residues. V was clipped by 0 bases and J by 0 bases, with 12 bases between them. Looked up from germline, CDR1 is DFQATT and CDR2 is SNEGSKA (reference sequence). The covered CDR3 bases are TGCAGTGCTAGAGAGGCAGGGCGGAGCTCCTACGAG. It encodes CSAREAGRSSYE. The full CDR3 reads CSAREAGRSSYEQYF.

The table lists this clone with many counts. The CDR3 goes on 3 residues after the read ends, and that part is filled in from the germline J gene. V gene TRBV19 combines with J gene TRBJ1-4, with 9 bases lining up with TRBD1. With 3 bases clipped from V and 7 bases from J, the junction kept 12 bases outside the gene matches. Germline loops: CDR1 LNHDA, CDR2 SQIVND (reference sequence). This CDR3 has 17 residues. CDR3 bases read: TGTGCCAGTAGTATCGGGACAGGGCAAGTCTCTGGTGAAAAA. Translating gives CASSIGTGQVSGEK. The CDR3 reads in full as CASSIGTGQVSGEKLFF. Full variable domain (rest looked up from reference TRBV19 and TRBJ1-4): DGGITQSPKYLFRKEGQNVTLSCEQNLNHDAMYWYRQDPGQGLRLIYYSQIVNDFQKGDIAEGYSVSREKKESFPLTVTSAQKNPTAFYLCASSIGTGQVSGEKLFFGSGTQLSVL.

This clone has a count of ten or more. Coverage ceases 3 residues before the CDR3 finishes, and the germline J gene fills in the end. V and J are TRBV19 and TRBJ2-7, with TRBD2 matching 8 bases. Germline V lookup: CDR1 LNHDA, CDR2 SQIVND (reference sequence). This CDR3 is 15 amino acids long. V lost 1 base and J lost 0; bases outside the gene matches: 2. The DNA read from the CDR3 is TGTGCCAGTAGTATAGGAGCGGGGGACTCCTACGAG. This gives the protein CASSIGAGDSYE. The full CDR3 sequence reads CASSIGAGDSYEQYF.

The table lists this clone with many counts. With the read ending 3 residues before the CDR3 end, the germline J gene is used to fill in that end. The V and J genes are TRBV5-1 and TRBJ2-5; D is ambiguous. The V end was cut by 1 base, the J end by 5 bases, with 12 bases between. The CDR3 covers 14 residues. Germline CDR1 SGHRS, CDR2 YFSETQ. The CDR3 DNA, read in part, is TGCGCCAGCAGCTTGATTTCCAGTACCGAGACC. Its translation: CASSLISSTET. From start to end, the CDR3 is CASSLISSTETQYF.